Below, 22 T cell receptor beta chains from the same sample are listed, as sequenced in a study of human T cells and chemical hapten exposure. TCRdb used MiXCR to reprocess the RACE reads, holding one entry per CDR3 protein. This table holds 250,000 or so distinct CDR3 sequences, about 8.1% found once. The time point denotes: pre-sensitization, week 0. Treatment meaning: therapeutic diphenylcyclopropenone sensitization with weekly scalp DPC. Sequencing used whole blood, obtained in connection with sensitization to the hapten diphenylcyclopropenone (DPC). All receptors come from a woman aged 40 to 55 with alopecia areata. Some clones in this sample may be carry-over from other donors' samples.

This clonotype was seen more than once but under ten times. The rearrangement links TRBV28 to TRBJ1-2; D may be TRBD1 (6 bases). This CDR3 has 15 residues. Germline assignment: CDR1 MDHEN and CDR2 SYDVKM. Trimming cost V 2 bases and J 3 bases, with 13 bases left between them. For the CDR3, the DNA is TGTGCCAGCAGTTTAGGAGCAGGGGCTCACTATGGCTACACCTTC. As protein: CASSLGAGAHYGYTF.

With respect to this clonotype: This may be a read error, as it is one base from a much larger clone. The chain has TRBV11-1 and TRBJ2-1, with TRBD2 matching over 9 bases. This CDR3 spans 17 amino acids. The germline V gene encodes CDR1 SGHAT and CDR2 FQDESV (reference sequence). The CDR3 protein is CPSSLDGGRASYNEQFF. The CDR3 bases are TGTCCCAGCAGCTTAGATGGCGGGAGGGCCTCCTACAATGAGCAGTTCTTC.

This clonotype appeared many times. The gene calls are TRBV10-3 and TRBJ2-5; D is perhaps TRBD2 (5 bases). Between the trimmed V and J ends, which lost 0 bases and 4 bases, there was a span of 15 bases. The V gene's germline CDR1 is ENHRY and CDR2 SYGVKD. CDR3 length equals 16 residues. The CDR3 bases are TGTGCCATCAGTGAGTCGAAGCTTAGCGTTGGAGAGACCCAGTACTTC. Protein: CAISESKLSVGETQYF.

CDR3 in DNA: TGTGCCAGCAGTCCCCCGGGGGGTAGCTGGGAGCAGTTCTTC. It is translated as CASSPPGGSWEQFF. The chain has TRBV28 and TRBJ2-1, with TRBD2 matching 7 bases. From germline, CDR1 is MDHEN and CDR2 SYDVKM. J was trimmed by 10 bases and V by 5 bases; bases with no gene match: 11. The CDR3 is 14 residues long.

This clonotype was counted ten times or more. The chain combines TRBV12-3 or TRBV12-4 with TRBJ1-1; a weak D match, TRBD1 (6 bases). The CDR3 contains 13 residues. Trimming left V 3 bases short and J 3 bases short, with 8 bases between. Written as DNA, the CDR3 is TGTGCCAGCAGTTTCAACAGGGACACTGAAGCTTTCTTT. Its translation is CASSFNRDTEAFF.

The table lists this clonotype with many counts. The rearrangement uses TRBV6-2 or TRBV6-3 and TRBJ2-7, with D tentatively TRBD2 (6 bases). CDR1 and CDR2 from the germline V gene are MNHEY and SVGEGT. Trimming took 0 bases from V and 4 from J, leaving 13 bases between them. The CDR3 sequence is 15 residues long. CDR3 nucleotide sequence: TGTGCCAGCAGTTACTCGACGGCGGGAAAGTACGAGCAGTACTTC. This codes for CASSYSTAGKYEQYF.

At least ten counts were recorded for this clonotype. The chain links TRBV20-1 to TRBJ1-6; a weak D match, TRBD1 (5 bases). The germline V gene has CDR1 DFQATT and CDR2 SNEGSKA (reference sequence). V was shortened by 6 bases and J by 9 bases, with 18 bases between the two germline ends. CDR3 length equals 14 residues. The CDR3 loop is CSAEGGREGSPLHF. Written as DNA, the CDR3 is TGCAGTGCGGAGGGAGGCAGGGAGGGTTCACCCCTCCACTTT.

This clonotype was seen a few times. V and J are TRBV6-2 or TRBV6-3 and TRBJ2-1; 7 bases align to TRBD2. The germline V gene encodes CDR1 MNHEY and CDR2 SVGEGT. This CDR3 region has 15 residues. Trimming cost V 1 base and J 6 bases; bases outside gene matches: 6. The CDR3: CASSYLAGRTNEQFF. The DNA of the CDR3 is TGTGCCAGCAGTTACTTAGCGGGCCGCACCAATGAGCAGTTCTTC.

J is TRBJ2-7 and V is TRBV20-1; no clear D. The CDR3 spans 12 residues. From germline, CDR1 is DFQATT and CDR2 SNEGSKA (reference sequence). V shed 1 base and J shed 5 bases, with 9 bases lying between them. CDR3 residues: CSARVDRHEQYF. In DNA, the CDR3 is TGCAGTGCTAGAGTGGACCGCCACGAGCAGTACTTC.

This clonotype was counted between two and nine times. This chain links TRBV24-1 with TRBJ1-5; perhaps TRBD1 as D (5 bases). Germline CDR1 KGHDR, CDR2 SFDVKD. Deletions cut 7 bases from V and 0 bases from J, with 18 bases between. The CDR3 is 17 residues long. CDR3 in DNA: TGTGCCACCAGGGGGGAGCCGGACGTTATTAGCAATCAGCCCCAGCATTTT. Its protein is CATRGEPDVISNQPQHF.

DNA for the CDR3: TGTGCCAGCAGTTACGATAGCTCCTACAATGAGCAGTTCTTC. As protein: CASSYDSSYNEQFF. The rearrangement links TRBV6-6 to TRBJ2-1; D unresolved. Trimming took 2 bases from V and 0 from J, leaving 5 bases between them. The germline V gene has CDR1 MNHNY and CDR2 SVGAGI (reference sequence). The CDR3 has 14 residues.

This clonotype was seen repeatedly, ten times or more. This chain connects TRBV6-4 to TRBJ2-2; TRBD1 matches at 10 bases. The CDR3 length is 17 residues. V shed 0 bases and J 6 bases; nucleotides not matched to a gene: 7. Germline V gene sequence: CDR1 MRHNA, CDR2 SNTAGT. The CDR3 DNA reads TGTGCCAGCAGTGACTCGCCCGGGACAGGGGCGGCCGGGGAGCTGTTTTTT. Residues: CASSDSPGTGAAGELFF.

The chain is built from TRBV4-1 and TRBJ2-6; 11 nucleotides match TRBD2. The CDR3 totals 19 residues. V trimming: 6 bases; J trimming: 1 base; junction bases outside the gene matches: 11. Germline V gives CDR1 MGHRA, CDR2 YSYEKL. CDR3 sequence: CASRTPISGRGSGANVLTF. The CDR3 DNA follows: TGCGCCAGCAGGACTCCTATTAGCGGGAGGGGGTCTGGGGCCAACGTCCTGACTTTC.

The CDR3 bases are TGCAGTGCTAGGAAAGTACAGGGCTACGAAGAGACCCAGTACTTC. Protein product: CSARKVQGYEETQYF. This sequence joins TRBV20-1 and TRBJ2-5; D is perhaps TRBD1 (6 bases). The CDR3 length is 15 residues. V lost 3 bases, J lost 3 bases, and 17 bases lay in between. Looked up from germline, CDR1 is DFQATT and CDR2 is SNEGSKA (reference sequence).

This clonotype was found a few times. This CDR3 is CASSDPRGGEKLFF. The DNA for the CDR3 is TGTGCCAGCAGTGACCCCAGGGGAGGAGAAAAACTGTTTTTT. The chain has TRBV6-4 and TRBJ1-4, with D maybe TRBD1 (6 bases). CDR1 MRHNA and CDR2 SNTAGT come from the germline V gene. V was shortened by 2 bases and J by 8 bases, with 12 bases between the two germline ends. This CDR3 spans 14 amino acids.

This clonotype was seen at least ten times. CDR3 nucleotides: TGTGCCATCAGTGGACAGGGCAACTATGGCTACACCTTC. It translates to CAISGQGNYGYTF. The rearrangement uses TRBV10-3 and TRBJ1-2; 7 nucleotides agree with TRBD1. The ends lost 4 bases at V and 2 bases at J; junction bases unmatched: 1. The CDR3 has 13 residues. CDR1 ENHRY and CDR2 SYGVKD come from the germline V gene.

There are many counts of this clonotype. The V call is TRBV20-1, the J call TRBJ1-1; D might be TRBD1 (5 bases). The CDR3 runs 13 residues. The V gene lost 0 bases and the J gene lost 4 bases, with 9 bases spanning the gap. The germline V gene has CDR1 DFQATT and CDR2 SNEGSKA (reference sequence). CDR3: CSARELQGTEAFF. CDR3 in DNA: TGCAGTGCTAGAGAGTTGCAGGGCACTGAAGCTTTCTTT.

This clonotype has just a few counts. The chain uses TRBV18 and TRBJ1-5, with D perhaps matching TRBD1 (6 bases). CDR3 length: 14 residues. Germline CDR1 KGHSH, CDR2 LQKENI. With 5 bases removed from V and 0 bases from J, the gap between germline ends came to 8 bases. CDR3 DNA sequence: TGTGCCAGCTCATCGGGGGCTAGCAATCAGCCCCAGCATTTT. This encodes CASSSGASNQPQHF.

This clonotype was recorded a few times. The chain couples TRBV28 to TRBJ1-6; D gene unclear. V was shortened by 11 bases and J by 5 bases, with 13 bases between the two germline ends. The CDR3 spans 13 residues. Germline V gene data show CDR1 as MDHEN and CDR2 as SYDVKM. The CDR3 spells CALSSVNNSPLHF. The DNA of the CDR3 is TGTGCCCTCTCCTCGGTGAATAATTCACCCCTCCACTTT. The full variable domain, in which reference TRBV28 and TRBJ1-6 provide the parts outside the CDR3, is DVKVTQSSRYLVKRTGEKVFLECVQDMDHENMFWYRQDPGLGLRLIYFSYDVKMKEKGDIPEGYSVSREKKERFSLILESASTNQTSMYLCALSSVNNSPLHFGNGTRLTVT.

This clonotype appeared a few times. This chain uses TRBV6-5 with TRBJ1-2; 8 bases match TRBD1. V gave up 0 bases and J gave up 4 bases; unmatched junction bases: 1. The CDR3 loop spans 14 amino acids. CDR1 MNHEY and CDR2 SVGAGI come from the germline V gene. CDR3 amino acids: CASSYSGQGYGYTF. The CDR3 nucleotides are TGTGCCAGCAGTTACTCTGGACAGGGCTATGGCTACACCTTC.

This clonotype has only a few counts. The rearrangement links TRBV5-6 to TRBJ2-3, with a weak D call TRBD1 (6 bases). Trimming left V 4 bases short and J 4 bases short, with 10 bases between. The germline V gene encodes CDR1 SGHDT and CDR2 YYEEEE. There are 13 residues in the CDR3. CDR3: CASSQQGSDTQYF. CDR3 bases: TGTGCCAGCAGCCAACAGGGCTCAGATACGCAGTATTTT. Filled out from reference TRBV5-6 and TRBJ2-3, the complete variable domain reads DAGVTQSPTHLIKTRGQQVTLRCSPKSGHDTVSWYQQALGQGPQFIFQYYEEEERQRGNFPDRFSGHQFPNYSSELNVNALLLGDSALYLCASSQQGSDTQYFGPGTRLTVL.

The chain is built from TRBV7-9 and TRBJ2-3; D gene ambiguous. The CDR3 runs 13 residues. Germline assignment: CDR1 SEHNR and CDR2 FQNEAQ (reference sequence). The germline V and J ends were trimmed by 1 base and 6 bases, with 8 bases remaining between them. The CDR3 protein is CASSLVLDDTQYF. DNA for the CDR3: TGTGCCAGCAGCTTAGTACTCGACGATACGCAGTATTTT.